The 21 T cell receptor beta chains given below trace back to one sample, sequenced in a study of blood T cell repertoires in COVID-19. Assay: immunoSEQ multiplex PCR; the TCRdb copy retains only in-frame clones and omits some. Of over 150,000 clones detected, about 83% appear once; the ten largest clones hold 9% to 12%. The sequenced sample was peripheral blood. These receptors came from an older woman with COVID-19, enrolled during active disease.

This sequence joins TRBV18 and TRBJ2-3; D call uncertain. The CDR3 spans 14 residues. Trimming left V 2 bases short and J 7 bases short, with 13 bases between. From germline, CDR1 is KGHSH and CDR2 LQKENI. CDR3 region: CASSPSSALNTQYF. CDR3 nucleotide sequence: TGTGCCAGCTCACCATCTAGTGCCTTAAATACGCAGTATTTT.

The chain carries TRBV5-6 and TRBJ1-5; TRBD1 agrees at 9 bases. Germline lookup yields CDR1 SGHDT and CDR2 YYEEEE. With 2 bases clipped from V and 6 bases from J, the junction kept 3 bases outside the gene matches. The CDR3 runs 14 residues. CDR3 DNA sequence: TGTGCCAGCAGCTTACAGGGGGCAGGTCAGCCCCAGCATTTT. Amino acid sequence: CASSLQGAGQPQHF.

V and J are TRBV9 and TRBJ1-3, with 7 bases fitting TRBD1. Germline V CDR1 and CDR2: SGDLS, YYNGEE. With 4 bases clipped from V and 3 bases from J, the junction kept 10 bases outside the gene matches. The CDR3 spans 16 residues. The CDR3 reads CASSPPPGGYGNTIYF. The CDR3 nucleotides are TGTGCCAGCAGCCCTCCCCCAGGGGGTTATGGAAACACCATATATTTT.

J is TRBJ2-1 and V is TRBV3-1 (or the pseudogene TRBV3-2); 13 bases are shared with TRBD2. The CDR3 consists of 16 residues. Looked up from germline, CDR1 is LGHDT and CDR2 is YNNKEL (reference sequence). The ends lost 3 bases at V and 5 bases at J; junction bases unmatched: 4. The CDR3 sequence: CASSHAGLAGNNEQFF. CDR3 sequence (DNA): TGTGCCAGCAGCCACGCGGGACTAGCGGGGAACAATGAGCAGTTCTTC.

The chain employs TRBV4-1 and TRBJ2-1, with 9 bases that match TRBD1. CDR3 size: 14 residues. V lost 3 bases, J lost 5 bases, and 2 bases stayed unmatched. Germline-derived CDR1 and CDR2 are MGHRA and YSYEKL. CDR3 nucleotide sequence: TGCGCCAGCAGCCATCGGACAGGGGACAATGAGCAGTTCTTC. Protein sequence: CASSHRTGDNEQFF.

V usage is TRBV11-3 and J usage is TRBJ2-3; 10 bases are a match to TRBD2. The V segment lost 2 bases and the J segment 4 bases; nucleotides outside the gene matches: 6. Germline assignment: CDR1 SGHNT and CDR2 YENEEA. The CDR3 totals 16 residues. CDR3 sequence reads: CASSLNLAGVPDTQYF. The CDR3, as DNA: TGTGCCAGCAGCTTAAATCTAGCGGGGGTTCCAGATACGCAGTATTTT.

The chain uses TRBV20-1 and TRBJ1-2, with TRBD1 identical over 9 bases. The CDR3 consists of 14 residues. The trim removed 3 bases at V and 6 bases at J, leaving 8 bases unmatched. Germline loops: CDR1 DFQATT, CDR2 SNEGSKA (reference sequence). The DNA for the CDR3 is TGCAGTGCTAGTTTCGGGACAGGGATGCATGGCTACACCTTC. This codes for CSASFGTGMHGYTF.

This sequence joins TRBV10-3 and TRBJ2-3; 11 nucleotides align to TRBD2. The CDR3 spans 16 residues. Per germline, CDR1 ENHRY and CDR2 SYGVKD. After removal of 6 bases from V and 2 bases from J, the junction contained 7 bases not matched to a gene. CDR3 sequence reads: CAISPTSGASTDTQYF. DNA for the CDR3: TGTGCCATCAGCCCGACTAGCGGGGCCTCCACAGATACGCAGTATTTT.

J is TRBJ2-7 and V is TRBV7-9, with 13 bases matching TRBD2. J lost 6 bases, V lost 6 bases, and 5 bases had no gene match. The CDR3 is 14 amino acids. Germline CDR1 is SEHNR and CDR2 is FQNEAQ (reference sequence). This chain's CDR3 is CASRPRTSGGEQYF. CDR3 bases: TGTGCCAGCAGACCACGGACTAGCGGGGGCGAGCAGTACTTC.

V usage is TRBV19 and J usage is TRBJ1-1; no reliable D call. Trimming cost V 4 bases and J 1 base, with 7 bases left between them. CDR1 and CDR2 from the germline V gene are LNHDA and SQIVND (reference sequence). There are 13 residues in the CDR3. The CDR3 DNA reads as TGTGCCAGTAGTAGATTCGGGAACACTGAAGCTTTCTTT. Its protein is CASSRFGNTEAFF.

V is TRBV5-6 and J is TRBJ1-2; perhaps TRBD1 as D (6 bases). V was clipped by 3 bases and J by 5 bases, with 17 bases between them. Germline CDR1 SGHDT, CDR2 YYEEEE. The CDR3 has 15 amino acids. The CDR3 coding sequence is TGTGCCAGCAGCTCGCTACAACAGGGTCTTTATGGCTACACCTTC. Amino acids: CASSSLQQGLYGYTF.

The rearrangement uses TRBV28 and TRBJ1-2; 9 nucleotides match TRBD1. Germline V gene lookup returns CDR1 MDHEN and CDR2 SYDVKM. CDR3 length: 17 amino acids. The ends lost 3 bases at V and 4 bases at J; junction bases unmatched: 12. The CDR3 nucleotides read TGTGCCAGCAGTTTGGGCCGCGGACAGGGGCCTCCCTATGGCTACACCTTC. Translation gives CASSLGRGQGPPYGYTF.

The V and J genes are TRBV5-5 and TRBJ2-7, with D possibly TRBD2 on 5 matching bases. Trimming shortened V by 0 bases and J by 9 bases, and 13 bases separated the two germline ends. This CDR3 has 13 residues. Germline CDR1 reads SGHKS; CDR2 reads YYEKEE (reference sequence). This CDR3 is CASSLGLISRQYF. CDR3 bases: TGTGCCAGCAGCTTGGGACTAATCTCCAGGCAGTACTTC.

This clone came up a few times. The rearrangement uses TRBV12-3 or TRBV12-4 and TRBJ1-1; no definite D call. CDR3 size: 13 residues. V lost 5 bases, J lost 0 bases, and 7 bases lay in between. As DNA, the CDR3 is TGTGCCAGCAGTGACGGGGTGAACACTGAAGCTTTCTTT. Protein product: CASSDGVNTEAFF.

The CDR3 DNA reads as TGTGCCAGCATCAAAAGGACAGCTAACTATGGCTACACCTTC. Amino acid sequence: CASIKRTANYGYTF. J is TRBJ1-2 and V is TRBV6-7; D might be TRBD1 (6 bases). TRBV6-7 is placed among ORFs of uncertain function. Deletions cut 7 bases from V and 0 bases from J, with 12 bases between. CDR3 length: 14 residues.

V is TRBV5-4 and J is TRBJ2-1; possibly TRBD2 for D (5 bases). The CDR3 runs 11 residues. Germline values: CDR1 SGHNT, CDR2 YYREEE (reference sequence). V was shortened by 7 bases and J by 7 bases, with 9 bases between the two germline ends. The DNA of the CDR3 is TGTGCCAGCGTCGGGAAAAATGAGCAGTTCTTC. Protein product: CASVGKNEQFF.

The J gene is TRBJ1-6, the V gene TRBV11-2, with D possibly being TRBD1 (5 bases). This CDR3 is built from 15 residues. Germline CDR1 SGHAT, CDR2 FQNNGV. The V end lost 7 bases, the J end lost 9 bases, and 19 bases lay between the germline ends. The CDR3 reads CASTGGVLMGSPLHF. Here the CDR3 DNA reads TGTGCCAGCACCGGGGGGGTTTTGATGGGTTCACCCCTCCACTTT.

The rearrangement uses TRBV5-8 and TRBJ2-2; 7 nucleotides line up with TRBD2. V shed 7 bases, J shed 0 bases, and the junction held 15 bases outside the gene matches. The CDR3 extends over 18 amino acids. Germline V lookup: CDR1 SGHTS, CDR2 YDEGEE. CDR3 loop: CASFFSSGLGANTGELFF. The CDR3 nucleotides are TGTGCCAGCTTTTTCTCTAGCGGACTTGGGGCGAACACCGGGGAGCTGTTTTTT.

The chain is built from TRBV12-2 and TRBJ2-7; the table calls TRBD2, which could not be checked here. TRBV12-2 is tagged as a pseudogene. This CDR3 region has 15 residues. CDR3 in DNA: TGTGCAAGTCGCCCCCGCGGGGGGCTTTCCTACGAGCAGTACTTC. Translating gives CASRPRGGLSYEQYF.

The chain uses TRBV11-2 and TRBJ1-1; a weak D match, TRBD1 (6 bases). CDR3 length: 14 amino acids. V gave up 5 bases and J gave up 5 bases, with 15 bases separating them. Germline assignment: CDR1 SGHAT and CDR2 FQNNGV. The CDR3 nucleotides read TGTGCCAGCAGCAGCTCCGGGGGGCGTACTGAAGCTTTCTTT. Amino acids: CASSSSGGRTEAFF.

The chain links TRBV10-3 to TRBJ2-7; 7 bases fit TRBD1. Per the germline V gene, CDR1 is ENHRY and CDR2 is SYGVKD. This CDR3 spans 12 amino acids. Losses at the gene ends were 6 bases for V and 4 bases for J; bases not matched to a gene: 3. The CDR3 DNA is TGTGCCATCAGGGGGACAGATTACGAGCAGTACTTC. This encodes CAIRGTDYEQYF.